This T cell receptor (beta chain) emerged from a study of blood T cell repertoires in COVID-19. The overall study: The origin of the acute and convalescent COVID-19 samples was the United States, Italy and Spain. The analysed material was cDNA or gDNA that came from T cells, B-cell-depleted T cells, or PBMCs.

The data were produced by immunoSEQ multiplex PCR, yet TCRdb's version contains in-frame clones alone and is incomplete. Among tens of thousands of clones, over 75% were seen once, and the ten largest hold about 18%. CDR1 MNHEY and CDR2 SVGEGT come from the germline V gene. The CDR3 has 13 residues if both end residues are counted. As concerns this clone: Because the CDR3's place on the DNA is in doubt, the DNA is left out and the CDR3 is given as listed by TCRdb.

This chain joins TRBV6-2 or TRBV6-3 and TRBJ1-5. This TCR came from a human donor in a cohort sampled during active COVID-19. Sequenced: peripheral blood. CDR3 sequence: CASSYRELLHQHF.